This T cell receptor (beta chain) was retrieved from a study of long-term antiretroviral therapy in people with HIV. Study summary: Samples collected earliest predate the 2015 immediate-ART recommendation by about a decade. Study results and caveats: Dating from about 2004 to 2017, the blood was possibly obtained under older ART regimens.

The CDR3 extends over 16 amino acids. After removal of 4 bases from V and 7 bases from J, the junction contained 14 bases not matched to a gene. Germline CDR1 SGHNT, CDR2 YYREEE (reference sequence). Samples were assayed with immunoSEQ v3.0 at survey level. Libraries were prepared by immunoSEQ multiplex PCR; TCRdb keeps only in-frame clonotypes and omits some of them. This table has roughly 33,000 clones, 97% appearing once. A remark on this clone: Its matching antigen is unknown.

The rearrangement joins TRBV5-4 to TRBJ2-1; 7 nucleotides align to TRBD2. This clonotype was sampled from a man aged 30 to 45 with HIV. The sequenced sample was unsorted PBMCs, obtained 6.9 years after starting antiretroviral therapy. The CDR3 region has the DNA TGTGCCAGCAGCGCCTCGGCGGGAGTGGTTTATAATGAGCAGTTCTTC. Translating gives CASSASAGVVYNEQFF.